Included here is one T cell receptor beta chain sequence, with context. The antigen is undetermined. Data came from immunoSEQ multiplex PCR; TCRdb stores just in-frame clones and leaves some out. The sample has 14,000 or so clones; around four fifths are singletons. The data originate from a study of chemoradiotherapy in HPV16-positive cancers. General observations from the study: Candidate HPV-specific clones and E7-related TCR motifs grew in tumor during treatment. HPV-specific T cells were functionally defined from only a couple of HPV16-positive patients.

CDR3 size: 18 residues. V trimming: 5 bases; J trimming: 3 bases; junction bases outside the gene matches: 11. Germline V gene data show CDR1 as MGHRA and CDR2 as YSYEKL. This material was obtained from a patient who underwent chemoradiotherapy. The J gene is TRBJ1-4, the V gene TRBV4-1; 11 bases line up with TRBD1. This TCR was recovered from a human donor with HPV-associated anogenital cancer. The CDR3 reads CASSNPGQGVPANEKLFF. In nucleotides, the CDR3 is TGCGCCAGCAGCAACCCGGGACAGGGGGTTCCGGCTAATGAAAAACTGTTTTTT.